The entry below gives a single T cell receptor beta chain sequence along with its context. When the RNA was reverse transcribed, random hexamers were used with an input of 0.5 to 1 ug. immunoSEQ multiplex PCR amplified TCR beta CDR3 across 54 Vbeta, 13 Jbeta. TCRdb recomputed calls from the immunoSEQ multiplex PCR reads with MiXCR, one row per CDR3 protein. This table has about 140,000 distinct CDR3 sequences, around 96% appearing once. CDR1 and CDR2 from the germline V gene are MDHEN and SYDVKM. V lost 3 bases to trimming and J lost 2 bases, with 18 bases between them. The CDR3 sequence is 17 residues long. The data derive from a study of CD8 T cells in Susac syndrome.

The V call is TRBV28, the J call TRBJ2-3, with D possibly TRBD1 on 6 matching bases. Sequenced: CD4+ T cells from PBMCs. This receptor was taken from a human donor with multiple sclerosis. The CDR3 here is CASSFTRPGQSTDTQYF. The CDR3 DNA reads TGTGCCAGCAGTTTTACCCGGCCCGGACAGTCCACAGATACGCAGTATTTT.